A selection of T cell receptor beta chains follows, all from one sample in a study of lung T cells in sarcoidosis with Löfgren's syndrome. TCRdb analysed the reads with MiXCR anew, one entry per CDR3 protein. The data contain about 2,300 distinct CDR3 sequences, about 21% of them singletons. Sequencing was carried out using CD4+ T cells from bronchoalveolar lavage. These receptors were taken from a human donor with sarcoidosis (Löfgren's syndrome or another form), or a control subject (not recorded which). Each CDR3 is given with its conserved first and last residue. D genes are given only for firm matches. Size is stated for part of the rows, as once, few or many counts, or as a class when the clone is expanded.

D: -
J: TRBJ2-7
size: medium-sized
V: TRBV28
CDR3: CASSLKGRRDSYEQYF
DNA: TGTGCCAGCAGTTTAAAGGGGCGACGGGACTCCTACGAGCAGTACTTC

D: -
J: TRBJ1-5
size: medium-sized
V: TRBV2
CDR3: CASSGSSGSQPQHF
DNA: TGTGCCAGCAGTGGGTCGTCAGGGAGTCAGCCCCAGCATTTT

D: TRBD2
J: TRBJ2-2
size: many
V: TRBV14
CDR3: CASSQPPGLAGRSGELFF
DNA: TGTGCCAGCAGCCAGCCACCGGGACTAGCGGGAAGATCCGGGGAGCTGTTTTTT

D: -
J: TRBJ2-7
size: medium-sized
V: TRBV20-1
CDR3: CSALRPGLRDSSLIYEQYF
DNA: TGCAGTGCTCTCAGACCGGGGCTCCGGGACTCATCCCTTATATACGAGCAGTACTTC

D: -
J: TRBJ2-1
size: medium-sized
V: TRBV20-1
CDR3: CSALRLAGGNEQFF
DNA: TGCAGTGCTTTAAGACTAGCAGGGGGTAATGAGCAGTTCTTC

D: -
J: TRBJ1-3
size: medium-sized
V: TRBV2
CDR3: CASSESGRNTIYF
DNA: TGTGCCAGCAGTGAATCGGGTAGAAACACCATATATTTT

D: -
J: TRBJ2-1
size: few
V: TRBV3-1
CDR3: CASNQAWSGEQFF
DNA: TGTGCCAGCAACCAGGCGTGGAGTGGTGAGCAGTTCTTC

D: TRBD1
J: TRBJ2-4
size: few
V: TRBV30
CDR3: CAWSTGQGLAKNIQYF
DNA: TGTGCCTGGAGTACTGGACAGGGGCTAGCCAAAAACATTCAGTACTTC

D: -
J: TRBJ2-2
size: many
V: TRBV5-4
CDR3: CASSLAGTAPGELFF
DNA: TGTGCCAGCAGCTTGGCGGGGACTGCCCCTGGGGAGCTGTTTTTT

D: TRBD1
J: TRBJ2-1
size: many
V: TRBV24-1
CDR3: CATSDKDRGNNNEQFF
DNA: TGTGCCACCAGTGACAAGGACAGGGGCAATAACAATGAGCAGTTCTTC

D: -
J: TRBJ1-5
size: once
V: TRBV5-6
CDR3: CASSLGGINQPQHF
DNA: TGTGCCAGCAGCTTGGGCGGGATCAATCAGCCCCAGCATTTT

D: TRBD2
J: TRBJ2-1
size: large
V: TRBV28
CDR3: CASSLPGLAGNNEQFF
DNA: TGTGCCAGCAGCCTACCAGGTCTAGCGGGAAACAATGAGCAGTTCTTC

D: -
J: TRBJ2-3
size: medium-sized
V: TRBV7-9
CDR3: CASSLGLDLSTDTQYF
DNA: TGTGCCAGCAGCTTAGGCCTAGACTTGAGCACAGATACGCAGTATTTT

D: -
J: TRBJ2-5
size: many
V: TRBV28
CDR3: CASRDLGQPQETQYF
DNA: TGTGCCAGCAGGGACCTCGGGCAGCCCCAAGAGACCCAGTACTTC

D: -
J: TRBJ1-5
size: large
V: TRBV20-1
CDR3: CSASGQGNDGQPQHF
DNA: TGCAGTGCTAGTGGGCAGGGGAATGACGGTCAGCCCCAGCATTTT

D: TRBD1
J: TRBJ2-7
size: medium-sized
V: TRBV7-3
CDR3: CASSVTGTADYEQYF
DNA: TGTGCCAGCAGCGTCACCGGGACAGCAGACTACGAGCAGTACTTC

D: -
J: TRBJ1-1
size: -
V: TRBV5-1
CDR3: CASSGEANTEAFF
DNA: TGCGCCAGCAGTGGGGAAGCGAACACTGAAGCTTTCTTT

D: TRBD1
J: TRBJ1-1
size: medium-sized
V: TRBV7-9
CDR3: CASSQRQGRSTEAFF
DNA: TGTGCCAGCAGCCAGCGACAGGGTAGGAGTACTGAAGCTTTCTTT

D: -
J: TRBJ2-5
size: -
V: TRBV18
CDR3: CGSPPPAQGRETQYF
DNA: TGTGGCAGCCCACCACCGGCCCAGGGGCGAGAGACCCAGTACTTC

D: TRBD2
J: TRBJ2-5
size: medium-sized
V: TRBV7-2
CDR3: CASATSGRSGETQYF
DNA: TGTGCCTCAGCGACTAGCGGGAGATCTGGAGAGACCCAGTACTTC

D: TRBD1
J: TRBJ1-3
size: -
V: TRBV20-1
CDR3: CGARGTVAGNTIYF
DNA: TGCGGTGCTAGAGGGACAGTAGCTGGAAACACCATATATTTT

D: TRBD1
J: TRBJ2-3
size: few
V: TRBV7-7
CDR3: CASSPGGSADTQYF
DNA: TGTGCTAGCAGCCCAGGGGGAAGTGCAGATACGCAGTATTTT

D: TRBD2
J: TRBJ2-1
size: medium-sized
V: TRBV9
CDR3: CASRKQDRAGEYNEQFF
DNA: TGTGCCAGCAGGAAACAAGACCGGGCGGGGGAATACAATGAGCAGTTCTTC

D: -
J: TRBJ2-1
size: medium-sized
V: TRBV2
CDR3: CGGSGPGGRGNEQFF
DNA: TGTGGGGGGTCAGGGCCAGGTGGAAGGGGCAATGAGCAGTTCTTC

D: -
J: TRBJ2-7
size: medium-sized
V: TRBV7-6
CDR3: CASSSQPGNYEQYF
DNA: TGTGCCAGCAGCTCTCAACCGGGCAACTACGAGCAGTACTTC

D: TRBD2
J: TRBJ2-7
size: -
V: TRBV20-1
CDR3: CGAGRPGLAGVRIAYEQYF
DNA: TGCGGTGCTGGTAGACCCGGACTAGCGGGCGTACGCATAGCCTACGAGCAGTACTTC

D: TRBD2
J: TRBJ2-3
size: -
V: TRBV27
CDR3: CASSPLADSTDAQYF
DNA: TGTGCCAGCAGTCCCCTAGCGGATAGTACAGATGCGCAGTATTTT

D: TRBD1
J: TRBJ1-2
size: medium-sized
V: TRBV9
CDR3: CASSVDQGAGGYTF
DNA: TGTGCCAGCAGCGTGGACCAGGGGGCTGGAGGCTACACCTTC

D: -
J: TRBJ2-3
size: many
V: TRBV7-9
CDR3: CASSYTDTQYF
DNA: TGTGCCAGCAGCTACACAGATACGCAGTATTTT

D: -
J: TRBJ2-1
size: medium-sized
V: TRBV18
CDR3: CASSQVGQDNEQFF
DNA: TGTGCCAGCTCACAAGTAGGGCAAGACAATGAGCAGTTCTTC

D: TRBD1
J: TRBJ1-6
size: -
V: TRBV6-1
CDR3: CASSRDRNTRSYNSPLHF
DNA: TGTGCCAGCAGCCGGGACAGGAATACTAGGTCCTATAATTCACCCCTCCACTTT

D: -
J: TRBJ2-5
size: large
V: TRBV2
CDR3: CASNVVGAQETQYF
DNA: TGTGCCAGCAACGTGGTAGGAGCGCAAGAGACCCAGTACTTC

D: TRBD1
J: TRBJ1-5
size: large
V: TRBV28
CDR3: CASRIVRDRVGTSNQPQHF
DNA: TGTGCCAGCCGTATAGTCCGGGACAGGGTAGGGACTAGCAATCAGCCCCAGCATTTT

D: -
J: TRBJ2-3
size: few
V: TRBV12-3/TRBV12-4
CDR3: CASSLDRSAQYF
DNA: TGTGCCAGCAGCCTAGACAGGTCGGCGCAGTATTTT

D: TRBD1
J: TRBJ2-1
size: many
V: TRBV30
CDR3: CAPPGQVFDEQFF
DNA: TGTGCCCCCCCGGGACAGGTATTCGATGAGCAGTTCTTC

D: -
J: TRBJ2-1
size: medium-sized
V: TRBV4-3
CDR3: CASSQDFLAGSYNEQFF
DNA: TGCGCCAGCAGCCAAGATTTTCTGGCGGGATCCTACAATGAGCAGTTCTTC

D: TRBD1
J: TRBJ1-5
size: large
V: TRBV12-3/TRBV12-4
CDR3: CASSGDRGQPQHF
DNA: TGTGCCAGCAGCGGGGACAGGGGTCAGCCCCAGCATTTT

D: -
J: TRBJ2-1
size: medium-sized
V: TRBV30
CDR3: CAWSKGTSIPNQFF
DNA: TGTGCCTGGAGTAAGGGGACCAGCATCCCAAATCAGTTCTTC

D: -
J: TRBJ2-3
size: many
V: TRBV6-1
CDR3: CASSPRPDTQYF
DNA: TGTGCCAGCAGCCCGCGCCCAGATACGCAGTATTTT

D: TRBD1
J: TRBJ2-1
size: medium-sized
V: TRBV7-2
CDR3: CASSPGTGYDYVQFF
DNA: TGTGCCAGCAGCCCCGGGACAGGGTATGATTATGTGCAGTTCTTC

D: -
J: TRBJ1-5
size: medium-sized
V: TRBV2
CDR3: CASSELGVAQPQHF
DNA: TGTGCCAGCAGTGAATTAGGGGTAGCTCAGCCCCAGCATTTT

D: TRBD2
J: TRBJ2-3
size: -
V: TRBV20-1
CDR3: CSASSYARTSTDAQYF
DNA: TGCAGTGCTAGTTCGTATGCAAGGACTAGCACGGATGCGCAGTATTTT

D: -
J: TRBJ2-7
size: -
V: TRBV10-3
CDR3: CAISSTSYEQYF
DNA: TGTGCCATCAGCTCTACTAGCTACGAGCAGTACTTC

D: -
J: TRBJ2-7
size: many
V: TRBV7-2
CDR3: CASSPYGNYEQYF
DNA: TGTGCCAGCAGCCCTTATGGAAACTACGAGCAGTACTTC

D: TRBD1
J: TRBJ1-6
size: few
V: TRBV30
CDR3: CAYGTGDSPLHF
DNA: TGTGCCTATGGGACAGGAGATTCACCCCTCCACTTT

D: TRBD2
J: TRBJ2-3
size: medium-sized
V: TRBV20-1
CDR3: CSAMTSGRGTQYF
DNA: TGCAGTGCTATGACTAGCGGGAGGGGTACGCAGTATTTT

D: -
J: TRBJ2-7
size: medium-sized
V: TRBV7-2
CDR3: CASSSSENRRSYEQYF
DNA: TGTGCCAGCAGCTCATCCGAGAACAGACGATCCTACGAGCAGTACTTC

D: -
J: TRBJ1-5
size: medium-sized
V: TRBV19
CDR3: CASSWSRYSNQPQHF
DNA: TGTGCCAGTAGTTGGAGCCGATATAGCAATCAGCCCCAGCATTTT

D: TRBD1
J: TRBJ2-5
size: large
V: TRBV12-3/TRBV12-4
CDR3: CASSRDRQETQYF
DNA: TGTGCCAGCAGCCGGGACAGGCAAGAGACCCAGTACTTC

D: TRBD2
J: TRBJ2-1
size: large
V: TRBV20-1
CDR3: CSAIPSGRRDEQFF
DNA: TGCAGTGCTATTCCTAGCGGGAGGAGAGATGAGCAGTTCTTC

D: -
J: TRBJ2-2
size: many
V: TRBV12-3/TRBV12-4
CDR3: CASSLNGDTGELFF
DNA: TGTGCCAGCAGTTTAAACGGGGACACCGGGGAGCTGTTTTTT

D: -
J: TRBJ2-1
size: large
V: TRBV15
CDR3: CATSPNRENVNEQFF
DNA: TGTGCCACCAGCCCGAACCGGGAGAATGTGAATGAGCAGTTCTTC

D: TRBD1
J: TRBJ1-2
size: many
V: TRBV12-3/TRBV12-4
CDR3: CASRPGQAGGNGYTF
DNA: TGTGCCAGCAGACCCGGACAGGCAGGGGGTAACGGCTACACCTTC

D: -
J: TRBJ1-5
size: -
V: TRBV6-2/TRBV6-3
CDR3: CANSDFGRGLSQPQHF
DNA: TGCGCCAACAGTGACTTTGGGCGGGGACTAAGTCAGCCCCAGCATTTT

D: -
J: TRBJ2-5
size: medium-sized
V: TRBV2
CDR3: CASSIEKPETQYF
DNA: TGTGCCAGCAGTATAGAAAAGCCAGAGACCCAGTACTTC

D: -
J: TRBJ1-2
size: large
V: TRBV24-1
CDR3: CATSARTDRGYTF
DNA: TGTGCCACCAGTGCCCGGACCGACCGGGGCTACACCTTC

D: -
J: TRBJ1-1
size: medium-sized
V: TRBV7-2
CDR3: CATKYGTSTEAFF
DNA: TGTGCCACAAAATACGGGACATCCACTGAAGCTTTCTTT

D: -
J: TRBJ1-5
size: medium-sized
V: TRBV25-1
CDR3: CASSGSNGQPQHF
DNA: TGTGCCAGCTCGGGCAGTAACGGTCAGCCCCAGCATTTT

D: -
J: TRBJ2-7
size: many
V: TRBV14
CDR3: CASSHHTKLYEQYF
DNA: TGTGCCAGCAGCCACCACACGAAGCTCTACGAGCAGTACTTC

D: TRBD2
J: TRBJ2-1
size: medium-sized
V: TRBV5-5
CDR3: CASSFREGGPINEQFF
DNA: TGTGCCAGCAGCTTCCGGGAGGGAGGGCCGATTAATGAGCAGTTCTTC